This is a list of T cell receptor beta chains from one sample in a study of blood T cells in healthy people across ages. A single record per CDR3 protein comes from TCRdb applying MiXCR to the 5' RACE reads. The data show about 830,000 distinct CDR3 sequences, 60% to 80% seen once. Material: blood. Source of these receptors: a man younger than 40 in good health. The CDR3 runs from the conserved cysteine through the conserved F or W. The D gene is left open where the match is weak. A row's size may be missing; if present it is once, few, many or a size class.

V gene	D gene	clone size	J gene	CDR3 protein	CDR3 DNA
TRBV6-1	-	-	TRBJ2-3	CASRWDFSTDTQYF	TGTGCCAGCCGCTGGGATTTCAGCACAGATACGCAGTATTTT
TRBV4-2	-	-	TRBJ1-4	CASSQAGDEKLFF	TGTGCCAGCAGTCAAGCAGGGGACGAAAAACTGTTTTTT
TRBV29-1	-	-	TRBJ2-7	CSVALQSYEQYF	TGCAGCGTTGCGTTACAGTCCTACGAGCAGTACTTC
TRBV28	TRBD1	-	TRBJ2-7	CASRLQGPSYEQYF	TGTGCCAGCAGACTACAGGGGCCTTCCTACGAGCAGTACTTC
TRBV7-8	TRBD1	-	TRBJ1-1	CASSLALLQTGISDTEAFF	TGTGCCAGCAGCTTAGCCTTGCTCCAGACAGGGATATCGGACACTGAAGCTTTCTTT
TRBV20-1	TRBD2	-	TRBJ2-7	CSANPSGFSYEQYF	TGCAGTGCTAACCCTAGCGGGTTCTCCTACGAGCAGTACTTC
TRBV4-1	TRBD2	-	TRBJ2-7	CASSQDPSGVSYEQYF	TGCGCCAGCAGCCAGGACCCTAGCGGGGTATCCTACGAGCAGTACTTC
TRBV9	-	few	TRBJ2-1	CASSPQELHNEQFF	TGTGCCAGCAGCCCCCAGGAGCTCCACAATGAGCAGTTCTTC
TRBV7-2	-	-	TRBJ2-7	CASSLDRGDSYEQYF	TGTGCCAGCAGCTTAGACCGCGGGGATTCCTACGAGCAGTACTTC
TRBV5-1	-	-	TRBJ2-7	CASSGQISYEQYF	TGCGCCAGCAGCGGGCAGATCTCCTACGAGCAGTACTTC
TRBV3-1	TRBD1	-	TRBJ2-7	CASSQDQGTGYEQYF	TGTGCCAGCAGCCAAGATCAGGGGACAGGTTACGAGCAGTACTTC
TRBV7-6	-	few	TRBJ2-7	CASSKGGLLLGYEQYF	TGTGCCAGCAGCAAAGGGGGACTGCTGCTTGGGTACGAGCAGTACTTC
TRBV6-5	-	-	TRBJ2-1	CASSLSLNNEQFF	TGTGCCAGCAGCCTGTCCTTAAACAATGAGCAGTTCTTC
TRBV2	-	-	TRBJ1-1	CASSDWTEAFF	TGTGCCAGCAGTGATTGGACTGAAGCTTTCTTT
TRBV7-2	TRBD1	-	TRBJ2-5	CASSLLNRGEQYF	TGTGCCAGCAGCTTATTAAACAGGGGTGAGCAGTACTTC
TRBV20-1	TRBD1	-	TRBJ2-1	CSAPDRGFGDEQFF	TGCAGTGCCCCGGACAGGGGGTTCGGGGATGAGCAGTTCTTC
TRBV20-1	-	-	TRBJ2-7	CSAREARGYEQYF	TGCAGTGCTAGAGAGGCCCGGGGATACGAGCAGTACTTC
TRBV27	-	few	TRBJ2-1	CASSQLTGDLLGGLRYEQFF	TGTGCCAGCAGTCAACTTACAGGGGATCTCTTGGGGGGACTACGGTATGAGCAGTTCTTC
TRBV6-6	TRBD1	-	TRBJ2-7	CASRIYGGQGADEQYF	TGTGCCAGCAGAATCTACGGGGGACAGGGGGCGGACGAGCAGTACTTC
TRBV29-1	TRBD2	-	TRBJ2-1	CSGSGTRGDNEQFF	TGCAGCGGGTCCGGGACTAGAGGGGATAATGAGCAGTTCTTC
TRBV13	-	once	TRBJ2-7	CASRSNGVPYEQYF	TGTGCCAGCAGGTCTAACGGGGTTCCCTACGAGCAGTACTTC
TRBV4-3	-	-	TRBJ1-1	CASSQIRGTEAFF	TGCGCCAGCAGCCAAATCAGGGGAACTGAAGCTTTCTTT
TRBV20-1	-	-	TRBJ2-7	CSAISGSYEQYF	TGCAGTGCTATTAGCGGCTCCTACGAGCAGTACTTC
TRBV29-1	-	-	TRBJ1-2	CSVADSFNYGYTF	TGCAGCGTTGCAGACAGTTTTAACTATGGCTACACCTTC
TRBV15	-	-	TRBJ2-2	CATSSGYRSNTGELFF	TGTGCCACCAGCAGCGGATACAGGTCGAACACCGGGGAGCTGTTTTTT
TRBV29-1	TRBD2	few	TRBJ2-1	CSVEAPGLAGVRWQFF	TGCAGCGTTGAGGCCCCGGGACTAGCGGGGGTACGTTGGCAGTTCTTC
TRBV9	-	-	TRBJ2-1	CASSVDLGLVREQFF	TGTGCCAGCAGCGTAGATCTGGGGCTCGTTAGGGAGCAGTTCTTC
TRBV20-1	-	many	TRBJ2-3	CSARAGVADTQYF	TGCAGTGCTAGAGCCGGGGTGGCAGATACGCAGTATTTT
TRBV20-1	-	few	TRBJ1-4	CSAREVGEKLFF	TGCAGTGCTCGTGAGGTGGGAGAAAAACTGTTTTTT
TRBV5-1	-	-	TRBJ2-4	CASSGGTDEKNIQYF	TGCGCCAGCAGCGGCGGGACAGACGAGAAAAACATTCAGTACTTC
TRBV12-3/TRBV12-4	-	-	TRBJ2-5	CASKWPGAKETQYF	TGTGCCAGCAAATGGCCGGGGGCAAAAGAGACCCAGTACTTC
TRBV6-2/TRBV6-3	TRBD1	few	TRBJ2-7	CASSEDRLHEQYF	TGTGCCAGCAGCGAGGACAGGCTCCACGAGCAGTACTTC
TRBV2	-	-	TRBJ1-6	CASRPRRMAEYNSPLHF	TGTGCCAGCAGACCCCGGAGAATGGCGGAATATAATTCACCCCTCCACTTT
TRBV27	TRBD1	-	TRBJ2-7	CASSVRRDREYEQYF	TGTGCCAGCAGTGTTCGCCGGGACAGGGAATACGAGCAGTACTTC
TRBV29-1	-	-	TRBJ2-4	CSVESWGNIQYF	TGCAGCGTTGAGTCCTGGGGGAACATTCAGTACTTC
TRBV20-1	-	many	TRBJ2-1	CSAPGPTVLSYNEQFF	TGCAGTGCCCCTGGACCCACTGTGCTCTCCTACAATGAGCAGTTCTTC
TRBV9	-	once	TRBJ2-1	CASSEFGEQFF	TGTGCCAGCAGCGAGTTCGGTGAGCAGTTCTTC
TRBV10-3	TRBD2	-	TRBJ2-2	CAISESGVNTGELFF	TGTGCCATCAGTGAAAGCGGGGTGAACACCGGGGAGCTGTTTTTT
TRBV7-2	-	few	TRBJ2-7	CASSIARGVQYF	TGTGCCAGCAGCATAGCCAGGGGCGTGCAGTACTTC
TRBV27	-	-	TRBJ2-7	CASSPEPGRVYEQYF	TGTGCCAGCAGTCCGGAGCCGGGACGCGTCTACGAGCAGTACTTC
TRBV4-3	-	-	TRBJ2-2	CASSKSGNTGELFF	TGCGCCAGCAGCAAATCTGGGAACACCGGGGAGCTGTTTTTT
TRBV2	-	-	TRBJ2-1	CATEPGAPYNEQFF	TGTGCCACCGAACCGGGGGCCCCCTACAATGAGCAGTTCTTC
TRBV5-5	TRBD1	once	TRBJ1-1	CACSLVDRATEAFF	TGTGCCTGCAGCTTGGTGGACAGGGCGACTGAAGCTTTCTTT
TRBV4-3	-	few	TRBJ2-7	CASSQEDGGYEQYF	TGCGCCAGCAGCCAAGAAGATGGGGGCTACGAGCAGTACTTC
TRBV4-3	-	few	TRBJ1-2	CAADGYTF	TGCGCGGCGGATGGCTACACCTTC
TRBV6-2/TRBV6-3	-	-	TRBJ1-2	CASSYPVEVGYTF	TGTGCCAGCAGTTATCCCGTCGAGGTTGGCTACACCTTC
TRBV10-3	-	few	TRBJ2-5	CAISGGGETQYF	TGTGCCATCAGTGGGGGTGGGGAGACCCAGTACTTC
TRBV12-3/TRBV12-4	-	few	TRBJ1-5	CASSLWGRGIGQPQHF	TGTGCCAGCAGTTTATGGGGCCGAGGAATAGGGCAGCCCCAGCATTTT
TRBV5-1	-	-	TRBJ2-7	CANSGRTEYTHEQYF	TGCGCCAACAGCGGCCGGACAGAATACACCCACGAGCAGTACTTC
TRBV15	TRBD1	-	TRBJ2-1	CATSSVAGTGRNEQFF	TGTGCCACCAGCTCAGTTGCGGGGACAGGGAGGAATGAGCAGTTCTTC
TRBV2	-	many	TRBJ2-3	CASSPGLFTDTQYF	TGTGCCAGCAGTCCGGGACTCTTCACAGATACGCAGTATTTT
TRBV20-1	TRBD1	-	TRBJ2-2	CSARDPGQGGTGELFF	TGCAGTGCTAGAGATCCGGGACAGGGCGGCACCGGGGAGCTGTTTTTT
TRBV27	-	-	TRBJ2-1	CASSIRWGAHNEQFF	TGTGCCAGCAGTATCCGCTGGGGAGCCCACAATGAGCAGTTCTTC
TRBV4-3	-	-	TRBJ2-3	CASSHSTGGYSTDTQYF	TGCGCCAGCAGCCACTCAACTGGGGGCTATAGCACAGATACGCAGTATTTT